This entry lists 18 T cell receptor beta chains sequenced from one sample in a study of blood T cell repertoires in COVID-19. The method was immunoSEQ multiplex PCR; TCRdb's version includes in-frame clones alone and lacks a portion of them. The sample consists of some 250,000 clones, around 79% of them appearing once. Sequencing was performed on peripheral blood. These TCRs come from a woman aged 80 or over with acute or convalescent COVID-19.

The chain uses TRBV7-9 and TRBJ2-5, with 14 bases that match TRBD2. CDR1 is SEHNR and CDR2 is FQNEAQ in the germline V gene (reference sequence). Unmatched junction bases numbered 2, after V lost 6 bases and J lost 2 bases. The CDR3 extends over 15 amino acids. Here the CDR3 DNA reads TGTGCCAGCAGTAGACTAGCGGGGGGGCAAGAGACCCAGTACTTC. Amino acid sequence: CASSRLAGGQETQYF. Complete variable domain (other parts from reference TRBV7-9 and TRBJ2-5): DTGVSQNPRHKITKRGQNVTFRCDPISEHNRLYWYRQTLGQGPEFLTYFQNEAQLEKSRLLSDRFSAERPKGSFSTLEIQRTEQGDSAMYLCASSRLAGGQETQYFGPGTRLLVL.

The chain is built from TRBV7-9 and TRBJ2-7; D possibly corresponds to TRBD2 (6 bases). Trimming took off 3 bases at V and 9 bases at J, with 24 bases between the two ends. Germline V gene data show CDR1 as SEHNR and CDR2 as FQNEAQ (reference sequence). The CDR3 is made up of 16 amino acids. The CDR3 spells CASSFGGVGFYSGQYF. The DNA for the CDR3 is TGTGCCAGCAGCTTCGGGGGTGTGGGATTTTACAGCGGGCAGTACTTC.

The gene calls are TRBV6-1 and TRBJ2-2; the D is unclear. Germline CDR1 reads MNHNS; CDR2 reads SASEGT. The CDR3 has 13 residues. Trimming pared 2 bases from V and 6 bases from J, leaving 7 bases between. The CDR3 nucleotides are TGTGCCAGCAGTGAATTAGTGGCCGGGGAGCTGTTTTTT. Translating gives CASSELVAGELFF.

The J gene is TRBJ1-2, the V gene TRBV10-3; 7 bases are shared with TRBD1. V lost 5 bases, J lost 8 bases, and 8 bases stayed unmatched. This CDR3 has 13 residues. Germline V gives CDR1 ENHRY, CDR2 SYGVKD. The CDR3 nucleotides are TGTGCCATCAGTCACAATACAGGGGACGGCTACACCTTC. Residues: CAISHNTGDGYTF.

CDR3 loop: CASSIEPGQTAAFF. DNA for the CDR3: TGTGCCAGTAGTATAGAACCCGGACAAACGGCGGCTTTCTTT. This sequence joins TRBV19 and TRBJ1-1; weak D call: TRBD1 (5 bases). Germline V gene data show CDR1 as LNHDA and CDR2 as SQIVND (reference sequence). V lost 0 bases and J lost 11, with 16 bases in between. This CDR3 has 14 amino acids.

The chain recombines TRBV25-1 with TRBJ2-7; D might be TRBD1 (6 bases). The germline CDR1 and CDR2 sequences are MGHDK and SYGVNS. CDR3 size: 14 residues. V lost 5 bases and J 2 bases, leaving 13 bases between the germline ends. The chain's CDR3 is CASSRRTAPYEQYF. The CDR3 nucleotides are TGTGCCAGCAGTAGGAGGACAGCCCCCTACGAGCAGTACTTC.

This chain links TRBV18 with TRBJ1-1, with unresolved D. There are 15 residues in the CDR3. Germline V gene data show CDR1 as KGHSH and CDR2 as LQKENI. V lost 1 base and J lost 5, with 14 bases in between. DNA for the CDR3: TGTGCCAGCTCACCACGTCTGGGTACGGGGACTGAAGCTTTCTTT. It encodes CASSPRLGTGTEAFF.

V usage is TRBV6-5 and J usage is TRBJ2-2, with TRBD1 identical over 7 bases. The germline V gene encodes CDR1 MNHEY and CDR2 SVGAGI. V gave up 2 bases and J gave up 5 bases; unmatched junction bases: 8. The CDR3 runs to 16 residues. CDR3 sequence: CASSYPRGGLTGELFF. CDR3 sequence (DNA): TGTGCCAGCAGTTACCCGAGAGGGGGCTTGACCGGGGAGCTGTTTTTT.

This chain joins TRBV5-4 and TRBJ1-1; D possibly corresponds to TRBD1 (6 bases). CDR1 is SGHNT, CDR2 YYREEE, per germline (reference sequence). Between the trimmed V and J ends, which lost 0 bases and 6 bases, there was a span of 15 bases. There are 15 residues in the CDR3. DNA for the CDR3: TGTGCCAGCAGCTTGGATTCACAGGGAGTGGCTGAAGCTTTCTTT. Translated, it gives CASSLDSQGVAEAFF.

CDR3 sequence reads: CASSQVLVGARGIGYTF. CDR3 in DNA: TGCGCCAGCAGCCAAGTTCTGGTGGGGGCGCGAGGTATTGGCTACACCTTC. V is TRBV4-1 and J is TRBJ1-2; a weak D match, TRBD1 (6 bases). CDR3 length: 17 amino acids. Germline V gene lookup returns CDR1 MGHRA and CDR2 YSYEKL. V was cut by 1 base and J by 7 bases, with 22 bases left in between.

The CDR3 DNA reads as TGTGCCAGCAGTTACAACTTAGCGGGGGGAAACAATGAGCAGTTCTTC. This gives the protein CASSYNLAGGNNEQFF. V usage is TRBV6-5 and J usage is TRBJ2-1; 10 nucleotides align to TRBD2. V lost 2 bases and J lost 5; bases outside the gene matches: 6. Per germline, CDR1 MNHEY and CDR2 SVGAGI. The CDR3 extends over 16 amino acids.

The chain carries TRBV11-3 and TRBJ2-1, with 13 bases identical to TRBD2. V was clipped by 5 bases and J by 0 bases; unmatched bases: 4. Germline-derived CDR1 and CDR2 are SGHNT and YENEEA. The CDR3 extends over 17 amino acids. The CDR3 sequence is CASSLGLAGSSYNEQFF. The CDR3 nucleotides are TGTGCCAGCAGCCTGGGACTAGCGGGAAGCTCCTACAATGAGCAGTTCTTC.

V usage is TRBV6-2 or TRBV6-3 and J usage is TRBJ1-4, with D possibly being TRBD1 (5 bases). Germline assignment: CDR1 MNHEY and CDR2 SVGEGT. V lost 2 bases and J 0 bases, leaving 13 bases between the germline ends. This CDR3 is 17 amino acids long. Written as DNA, the CDR3 is TGTGCCAGCAGTTACGTTCTCGGGGGGTCAACTAATGAAAAACTGTTTTTT. It specifies CASSYVLGGSTNEKLFF.

This chain links TRBV6-5 with TRBJ2-7, with 9 bases aligning to TRBD1. The V gene end was trimmed by 5 bases and the J gene end by 3 bases; junction bases not matched to a gene: 8. Germline CDR1 is MNHEY and CDR2 is SVGAGI. This CDR3 comprises 15 residues. CDR3 nucleotides: TGTGCCAGCAGTCGGTCCGGGACAGGGAACTACGAGCAGTACTTC. It is translated as CASSRSGTGNYEQYF.

V and J are TRBV7-3 and TRBJ2-2; 7 bases line up with TRBD1. The J segment lost 1 base and the V segment lost 5 bases, leaving 10 bases of the junction unmatched. The CDR3 consists of 17 residues. Per germline, CDR1 SGHTA and CDR2 FQGTGA. The CDR3 DNA reads as TGTGCCAGCAGCCTCACACCCGGGACAGTGAACACCGGGGAGCTGTTTTTT. Translated: CASSLTPGTVNTGELFF.

The V and J genes are TRBV27 and TRBJ1-2; D remains unclear. The germline CDR1 and CDR2 sequences are MNHEY and SMNVEV (reference sequence). V shed 5 bases and J shed 6 bases, with 13 bases lying between them. The CDR3 runs to 13 residues. CDR3 nucleotides: TGTGCCAGCAGTCCCCGAGATCGTCATGGCTACACCTTC. It yields the protein CASSPRDRHGYTF.

This chain joins TRBV18 and TRBJ2-1; D perhaps matches TRBD1 (5 bases). Germline V gives CDR1 KGHSH, CDR2 LQKENI. Trimming took 2 bases from V and 8 from J, leaving 10 bases between them. The CDR3 has 13 amino acids. CDR3 DNA: TGTGCCAGCTCACCAAACCAGGGTCATGAGCAGTTCTTC. Translated: CASSPNQGHEQFF.

The V gene is TRBV19, the J gene TRBJ1-4, with 10 bases identical to TRBD1. The V and J ends lost 2 bases and 6 bases, in that order; junction bases with no gene match: 12. The germline V gene encodes CDR1 LNHDA and CDR2 SQIVND (reference sequence). The CDR3 is made up of 18 amino acids. The CDR3 DNA sequence: TGTGCCAGTAGTATACGGAGGCACCGGGACAGGGGTCATGAAAAACTGTTTTTT. Amino acids: CASSIRRHRDRGHEKLFF.